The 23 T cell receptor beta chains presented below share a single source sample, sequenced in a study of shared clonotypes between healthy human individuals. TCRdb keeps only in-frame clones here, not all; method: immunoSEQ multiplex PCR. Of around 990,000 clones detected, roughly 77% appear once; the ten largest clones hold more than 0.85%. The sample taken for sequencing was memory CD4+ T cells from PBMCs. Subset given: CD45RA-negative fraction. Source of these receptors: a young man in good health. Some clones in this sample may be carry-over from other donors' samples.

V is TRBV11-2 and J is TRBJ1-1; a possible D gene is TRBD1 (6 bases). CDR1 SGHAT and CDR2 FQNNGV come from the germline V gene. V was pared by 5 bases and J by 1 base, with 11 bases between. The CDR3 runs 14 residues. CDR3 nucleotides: TGTGCCAGCAGCCGACAGGTCGGGAACACTGAAGCTTTCTTT. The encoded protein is CASSRQVGNTEAFF.

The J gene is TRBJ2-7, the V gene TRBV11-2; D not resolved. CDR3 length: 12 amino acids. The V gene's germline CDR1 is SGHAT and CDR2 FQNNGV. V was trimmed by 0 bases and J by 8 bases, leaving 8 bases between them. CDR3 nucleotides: TGTGCCAGCAGCTTAGAGGGCACGAAGCAGTACTTC. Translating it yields CASSLEGTKQYF.

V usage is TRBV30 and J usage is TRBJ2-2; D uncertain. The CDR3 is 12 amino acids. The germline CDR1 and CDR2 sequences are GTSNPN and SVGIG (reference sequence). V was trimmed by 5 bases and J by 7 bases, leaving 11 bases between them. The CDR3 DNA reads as TGTGCCTGGCGGCCGTGGGGCGGGGAGCTGTTTTTT. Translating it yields CAWRPWGGELFF.

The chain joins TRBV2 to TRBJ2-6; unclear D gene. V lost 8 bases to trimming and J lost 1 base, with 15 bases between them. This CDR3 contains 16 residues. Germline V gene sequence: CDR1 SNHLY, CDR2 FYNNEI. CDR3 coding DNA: TGTGCCAGCGGGCAAGAAGTATCGTCTGGGGCCAACGTCCTGACTTTC. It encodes CASGQEVSSGANVLTF.

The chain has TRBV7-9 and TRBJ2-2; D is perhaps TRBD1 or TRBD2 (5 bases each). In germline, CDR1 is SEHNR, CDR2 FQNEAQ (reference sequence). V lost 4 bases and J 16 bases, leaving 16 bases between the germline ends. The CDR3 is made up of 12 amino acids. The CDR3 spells CASSSSTVGTFF. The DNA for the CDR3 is TGTGCCAGCAGCTCCTCGACAGTGGGGACGTTTTTT. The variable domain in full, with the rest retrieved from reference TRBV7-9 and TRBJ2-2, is DTGVSQNPRHKITKRGQNVTFRCDPISEHNRLYWYRQTLGQGPEFLTYFQNEAQLEKSRLLSDRFSAERPKGSFSTLEIQRTEQGDSAMYLCASSSSTVGTFFGEGSRLTVL.

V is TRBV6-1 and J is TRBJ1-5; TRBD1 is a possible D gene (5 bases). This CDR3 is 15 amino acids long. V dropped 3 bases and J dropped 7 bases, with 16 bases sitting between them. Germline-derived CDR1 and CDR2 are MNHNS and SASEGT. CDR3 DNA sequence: TGTGCCAGCAGTGAGTCATCAGGGTCGGTACAGCCCCAGCATTTT. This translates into CASSESSGSVQPQHF.

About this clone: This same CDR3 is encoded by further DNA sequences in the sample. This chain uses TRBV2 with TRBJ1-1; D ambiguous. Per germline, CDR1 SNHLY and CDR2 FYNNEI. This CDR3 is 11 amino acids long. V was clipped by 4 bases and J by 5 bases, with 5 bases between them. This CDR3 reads CASSGDTEAFF. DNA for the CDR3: TGTGCCAGCAGTGGGGATACTGAAGCTTTCTTT.

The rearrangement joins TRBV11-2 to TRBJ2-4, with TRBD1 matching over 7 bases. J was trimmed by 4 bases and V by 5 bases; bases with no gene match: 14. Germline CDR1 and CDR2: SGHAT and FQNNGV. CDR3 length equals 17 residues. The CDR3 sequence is CASSRTINRDSKNIQYF. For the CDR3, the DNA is TGTGCCAGCAGCCGGACCATTAACCGGGACAGTAAAAACATTCAGTACTTC.

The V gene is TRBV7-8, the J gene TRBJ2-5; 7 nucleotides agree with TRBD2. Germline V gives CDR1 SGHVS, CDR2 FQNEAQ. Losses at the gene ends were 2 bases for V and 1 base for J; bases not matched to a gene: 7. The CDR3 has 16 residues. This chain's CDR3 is CASSLRASGRQETQYF. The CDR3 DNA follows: TGTGCCAGCAGCTTAAGAGCTAGCGGCCGCCAAGAGACCCAGTACTTC.

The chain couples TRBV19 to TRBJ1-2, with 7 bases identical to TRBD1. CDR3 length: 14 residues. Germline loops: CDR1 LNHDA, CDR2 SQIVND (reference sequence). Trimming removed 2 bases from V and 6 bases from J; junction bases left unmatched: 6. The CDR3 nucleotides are TGTGCCAGTAGTATAATTGACAGGGAGGATGGCTACACCTTC. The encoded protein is CASSIIDREDGYTF.

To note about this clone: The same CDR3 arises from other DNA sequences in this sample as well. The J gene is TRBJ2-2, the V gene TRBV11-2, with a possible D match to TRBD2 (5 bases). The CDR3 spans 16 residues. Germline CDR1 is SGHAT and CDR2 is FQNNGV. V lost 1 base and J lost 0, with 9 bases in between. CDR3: CASSLVSGSNTGELFF. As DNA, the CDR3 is TGTGCCAGCAGCTTAGTCAGCGGCTCGAACACCGGGGAGCTGTTTTTT. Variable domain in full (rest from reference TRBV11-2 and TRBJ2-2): EAGVAQSPRYKIIEKRQSVAFWCNPISGHATLYWYQQILGQGPKLLIQFQNNGVVDDSQLPKDRFSAERLKGVDSTLKIQPAKLEDSAVYLCASSLVSGSNTGELFFGEGSRLTVL.

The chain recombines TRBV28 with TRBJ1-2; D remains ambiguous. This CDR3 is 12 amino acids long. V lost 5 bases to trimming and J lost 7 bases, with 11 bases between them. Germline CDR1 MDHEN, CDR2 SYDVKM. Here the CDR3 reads CASSPPGAGYTF. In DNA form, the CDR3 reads TGTGCCAGCAGTCCCCCGGGAGCTGGCTACACCTTC.

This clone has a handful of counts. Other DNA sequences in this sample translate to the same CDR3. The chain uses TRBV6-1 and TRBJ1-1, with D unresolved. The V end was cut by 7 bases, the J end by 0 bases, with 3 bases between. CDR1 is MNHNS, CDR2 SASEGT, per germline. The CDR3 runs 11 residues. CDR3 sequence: CASTLNTEAFF. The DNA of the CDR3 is TGTGCCAGCACTCTGAACACTGAAGCTTTCTTT.

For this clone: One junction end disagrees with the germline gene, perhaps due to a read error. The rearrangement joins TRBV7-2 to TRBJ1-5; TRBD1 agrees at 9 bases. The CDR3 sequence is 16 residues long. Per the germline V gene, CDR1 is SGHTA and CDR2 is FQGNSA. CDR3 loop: CASSLGDRVQNRPQHF. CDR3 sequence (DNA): TGTGCCAGCAGCTTGGGGGACAGGGTTCAGAATCGGCCCCAGCATTTT. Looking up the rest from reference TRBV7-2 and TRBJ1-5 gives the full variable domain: GAGVSQSPSNKVTEKGKDVELRCDPISGHTALYWYRQSLGQGLEFLIYFQGNSAPDKSGLPSDRFSAERTGGSVSTLTIQRTQQEDSAVYLCASSLGDRVQNRPQHFGDGTRLSIL.

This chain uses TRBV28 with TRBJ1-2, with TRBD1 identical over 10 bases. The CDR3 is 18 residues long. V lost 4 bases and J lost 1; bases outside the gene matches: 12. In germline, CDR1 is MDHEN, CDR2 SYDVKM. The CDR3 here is CASSSPGGTGAINYGYTF. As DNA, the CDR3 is TGTGCCAGCAGTTCACCAGGAGGGACAGGGGCGATTAACTATGGCTACACCTTC.

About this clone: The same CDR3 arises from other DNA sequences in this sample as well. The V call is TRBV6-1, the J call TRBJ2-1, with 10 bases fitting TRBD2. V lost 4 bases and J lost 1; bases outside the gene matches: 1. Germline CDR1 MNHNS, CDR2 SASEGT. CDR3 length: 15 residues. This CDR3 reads CASSVLAGSYNEQFF. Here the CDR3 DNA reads TGTGCCAGCAGTGTACTAGCGGGATCCTACAATGAGCAGTTCTTC.

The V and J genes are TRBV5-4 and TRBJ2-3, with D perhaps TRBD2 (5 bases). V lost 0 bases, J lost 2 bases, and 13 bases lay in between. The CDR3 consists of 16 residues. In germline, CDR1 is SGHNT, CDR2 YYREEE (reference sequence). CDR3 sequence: CASSLGVGGHTDTQYF. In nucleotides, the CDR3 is TGTGCCAGCAGCTTGGGAGTGGGCGGGCACACAGATACGCAGTATTTT.

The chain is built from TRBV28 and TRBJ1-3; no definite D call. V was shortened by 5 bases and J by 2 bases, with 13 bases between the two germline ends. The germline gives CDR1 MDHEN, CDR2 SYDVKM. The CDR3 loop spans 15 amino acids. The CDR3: CASSTPPAAGNTIYF. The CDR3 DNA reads TGTGCCAGCAGTACCCCCCCCGCGGCTGGAAACACCATATATTTT.

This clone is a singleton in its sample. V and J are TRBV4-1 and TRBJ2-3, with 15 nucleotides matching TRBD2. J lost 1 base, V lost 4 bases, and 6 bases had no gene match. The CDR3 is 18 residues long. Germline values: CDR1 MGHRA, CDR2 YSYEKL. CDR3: CASSRGLAGGVGTDTQYF. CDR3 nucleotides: TGCGCCAGCAGCCGAGGACTAGCGGGAGGGGTTGGCACAGATACGCAGTATTTT.

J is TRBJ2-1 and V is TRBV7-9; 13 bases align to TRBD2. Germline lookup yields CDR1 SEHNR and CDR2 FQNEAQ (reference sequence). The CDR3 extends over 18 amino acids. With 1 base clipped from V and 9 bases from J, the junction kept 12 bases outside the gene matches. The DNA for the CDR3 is TGTGCCAGCAGCTTAGACCTAGGACTAGCGGGAGACTCCGGTGAGCAGTTCTTC. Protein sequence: CASSLDLGLAGDSGEQFF.

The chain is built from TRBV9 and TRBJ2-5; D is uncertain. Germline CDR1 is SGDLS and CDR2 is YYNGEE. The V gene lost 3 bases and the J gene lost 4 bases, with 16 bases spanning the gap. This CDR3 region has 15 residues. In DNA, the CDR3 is TGTGCCAGCAGCGGTGGTGTACGGTACCGAGAGACCCAGTACTTC. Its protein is CASSGGVRYRETQYF.

In DNA, the CDR3 is TGCGCCAGCAGCCAAGATCGAGGGGACTCCTACGAGCAGTACTTC. This gives the protein CASSQDRGDSYEQYF. This chain links TRBV4-1 with TRBJ2-7; D possibly matches TRBD1 or TRBD2 (5 bases each). V was trimmed by 0 bases and J by 0 bases, leaving 9 bases between them. Germline V gives CDR1 MGHRA, CDR2 YSYEKL. This CDR3 has 15 amino acids.

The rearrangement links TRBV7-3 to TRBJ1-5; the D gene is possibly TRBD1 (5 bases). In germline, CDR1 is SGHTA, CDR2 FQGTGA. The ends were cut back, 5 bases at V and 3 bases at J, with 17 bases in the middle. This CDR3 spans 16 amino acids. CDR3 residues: CASSLLGGVINQPQHF. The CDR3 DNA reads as TGTGCCAGCAGCCTCTTGGGGGGGGTGATCAATCAGCCCCAGCATTTT.